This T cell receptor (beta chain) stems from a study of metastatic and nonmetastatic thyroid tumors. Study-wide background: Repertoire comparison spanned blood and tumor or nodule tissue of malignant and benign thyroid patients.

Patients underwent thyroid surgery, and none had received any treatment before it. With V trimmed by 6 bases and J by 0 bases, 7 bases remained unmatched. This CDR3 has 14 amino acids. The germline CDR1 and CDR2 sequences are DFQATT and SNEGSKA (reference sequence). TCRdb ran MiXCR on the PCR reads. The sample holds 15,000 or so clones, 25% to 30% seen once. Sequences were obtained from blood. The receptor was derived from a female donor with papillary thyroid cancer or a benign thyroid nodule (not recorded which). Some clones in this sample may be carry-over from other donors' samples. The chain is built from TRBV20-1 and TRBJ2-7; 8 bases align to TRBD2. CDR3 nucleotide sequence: TGCAGTGCCCGTCCGGGGACTAGCTCCTACGAGCAGTACTTC. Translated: CSARPGTSSYEQYF.